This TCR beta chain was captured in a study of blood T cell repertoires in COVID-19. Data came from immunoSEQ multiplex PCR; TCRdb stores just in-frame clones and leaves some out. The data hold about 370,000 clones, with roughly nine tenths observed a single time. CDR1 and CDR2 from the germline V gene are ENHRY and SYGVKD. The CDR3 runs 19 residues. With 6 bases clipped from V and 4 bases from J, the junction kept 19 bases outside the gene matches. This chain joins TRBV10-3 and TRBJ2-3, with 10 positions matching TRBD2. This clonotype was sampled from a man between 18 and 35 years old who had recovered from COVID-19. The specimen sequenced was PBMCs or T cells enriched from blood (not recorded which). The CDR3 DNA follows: TGTGCCATCAGAAGCGGCCAAAGGACTAGCGGTCTGGGGGCAGATACGCAGTATTTT. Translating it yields CAIRSGQRTSGLGADTQYF.